These T cell receptor beta chains were read from a single sample in a study of blood T cell repertoires in COVID-19. Measured with immunoSEQ multiplex PCR; TCRdb has only the in-frame clones, and not every one. Found here are approximately 72,000 clones, around 85% of them singletons; the top ten hold approximately 35%. Sample: peripheral blood. The receptor set was obtained from a woman over 75 with active or convalescent COVID-19. CDR3s include the opening cysteine and the closing phenylalanine or tryptophan. D genes are given only for firm matches. For some rows the clone size is stated as once, few or many, or as a class when expanded; others skip it.

TRBJ2-7 TRBV4-3 - - TGCGCCAGCAGCCAAGAAATACGGTACGAGCAGTACTTC CASSQEIRYEQYF
TRBJ2-1 TRBV3-1/TRBV3-2 - - TGTGCCAGCAGCCAAGATCTGTTAAATGAGCAGTTCTTC CASSQDLLNEQFF
TRBJ2-7 TRBV19 - - TGTGCCAGTACTGCCGGGGATTCCTACGAGCAGTACTTC CASTAGDSYEQYF
TRBJ2-3 TRBV18 TRBD1 - TGTGCCAGCTCACCCTACACAGGGGGTGGCGCAGATACGCAGTATTTT CASSPYTGGGADTQYF
TRBJ2-7 TRBV11-1 - - TGTGCCAGCAGCTTGTGGACAGACCTACGGGAGCAGTACTTC CASSLWTDLREQYF
TRBJ2-2 TRBV6-6 TRBD1 - TGTGCCAGCAGTGCCATTGGGACAGCGAACACCGGGGAGCTGTTTTTT CASSAIGTANTGELFF
TRBJ1-5 TRBV21-1 - - TGTGCCAGCAGGGGCGAAAAGCCCCAGCATTTT CASRGEKPQHF
TRBJ2-5 TRBV6-2/TRBV6-3 TRBD2 few TGTGCCAGCAGTATTACTAGCGGGGATGTGGAGACCCAGTACTTC CASSITSGDVETQYF
TRBJ1-6 TRBV28 - - TGTGCCAGCCAGTTCTCTAATTCACCCCTCCACTTT CASQFSNSPLHF
TRBJ2-1 TRBV20-1 - - TGCAGTGCTAAAAGGGGGGGGCAGTTCTTC CSAKRGGQFF
TRBJ1-1 TRBV14 - - TGTGCCAGCAGCCAAGATCTAGGAGGAGGAACTGAAGCTTTCTTT CASSQDLGGGTEAFF
TRBJ2-7 TRBV19 - few TGTGCCAGTAGTATAGGACTGGGCTCCTACGAGCAGTACTTC CASSIGLGSYEQYF
TRBJ1-5 TRBV19 TRBD1 few TGTGCCAGTACCCCCACGGGGACAGTTAATCAGCCCCAGCATTTT CASTPTGTVNQPQHF
TRBJ1-5 TRBV7-2 - - TGTGCCATCATCTCCGAGGCGGGGGGGCAGGGGCGCAATCAGCCCCAGCATTTT CAIISEAGGQGRNQPQHF
TRBJ1-1 TRBV6-1 - - TGTGCCAGCAGTGAACTACACAGGGCTAGCACTGAAGCTTTCTTT CASSELHRASTEAFF
TRBJ1-2 TRBV4-3 - - TGCGCCAGCAGCCAAGGACTTACTCGGACAAACCCCACCTATGGCTACACCTTC CASSQGLTRTNPTYGYTF
TRBJ2-2 TRBV21-1 - - TGTGCCAGCAGCGGGGAGACCACGAACACCGGGGAGCTGTTTTTT CASSGETTNTGELFF
TRBJ2-5 TRBV30 - - TGTGCCTGGAGTAGTGAGGCAGAAGAGACCCAGTACTTC CAWSSEAEETQYF
TRBJ1-1 TRBV7-8 - - TGTGCCAGCAGCTCCCTTTACACTGAAGCTTTCTTT CASSSLYTEAFF
TRBJ1-1 TRBV9 - once TGTGCCAGCAGCGTAGAAGGGGACACTGAAGCTTTCTTT CASSVEGDTEAFF
TRBJ1-2 TRBV15 TRBD1 - TGTGCCACCAGCAGATCGAGGACAGGTGATGGCTACACCTTC CATSRSRTGDGYTF
TRBJ2-3 TRBV13 TRBD2 - TGTGCCAGCAGCTTTTCCACTAGCGGGACAGATACGCAGTATTTT CASSFSTSGTDTQYF
TRBJ2-5 TRBV4-3 TRBD2 - TGCGCCAGCAGCTTAGTGCCGGGGGGGCTAGAGACCCAGTACTTC CASSLVPGGLETQYF
TRBJ1-3 TRBV6-5 - - TGTGCCAGCACCCACGGAGGGAGTCGAGGCACCATATATTTT CASTHGGSRGTIYF
TRBJ2-7 TRBV6-4 - - TGTGCCGCCCCCAAGGGCGTCGGGGGATACGAGCAGTACTTC CAAPKGVGGYEQYF
TRBJ1-2 TRBV9 - - TGTGCCAGCAGCTCCACGGGGAGGGGGTATGGCTACACCTTC CASSSTGRGYGYTF
TRBJ1-3 TRBV25-1 - - TGTGCCAGCAGCCCCCCACAGGGTCCTGGAAACACCATATATTTT CASSPPQGPGNTIYF